This T cell receptor beta chain came from a study of response to subunit inactivated influenza vaccine. This CDR3 spans 19 amino acids. Germline loops: CDR1 LGHNA, CDR2 YSLEER. V lost 0 bases and J 1 base, leaving 20 bases between the germline ends. TCRdb used MiXCR to reprocess the RT-PCR reads, holding one entry per CDR3 protein. The data show hundreds of thousands of distinct CDR3 sequences, roughly 10% seen once. This clonotype was counted between two and nine times. This sample also belongs to another study, concerning T cells expressing NK-cell markers. That study reports: The authors made TCR beta cDNA libraries by 5'RACE template switching. This switching added a universal primer site and UMIs.

Sequencing used PBMCs from blood, obtained on the day of vaccination. The chain recombines TRBV4-3 with TRBJ2-3, with D possibly being TRBD1 or TRBD2 (5 bases each). The receptor's source is a man aged 45-60 years who received an inactivated influenza vaccine. CDR3 residues: CASSQERSQGAGRTDTQYF. The CDR3 region has the DNA TGCGCCAGCAGCCAAGAACGGTCGCAGGGCGCGGGTCGCACAGATACGCAGTATTTT.